The present T cell receptor beta chain was sequenced within a study of a mutant IDH1 vaccine in newly diagnosed glioma. Method: immunoSEQ multiplex PCR; TCRdb's copy keeps in-frame clones and lacks some. The sample shows around 87,000 clones, about 83% of them seen only once. Time point given: baseline, week 1 (first vaccination visit). Described treatment: pre-vaccination baseline after standard-of-care therapy. This CDR3 region has 15 residues. Unmatched junction bases numbered 8, after V lost 2 bases and J lost 6 bases. Germline CDR1 SGHVS, CDR2 FNYEAQ. The chain carries TRBV7-6 and TRBJ1-2, with 8 nucleotides matching TRBD1. The origin of this receptor is a woman in her forties or fifties with glioma. The specimen was PBMCs, collected from a glioma patient treated with radiotherapy, temozolomide or both. The CDR3 here is CASSLRDRGLDGYTF. Written as DNA, the CDR3 is TGTGCCAGCAGCTTACGAGACAGGGGCCTTGATGGCTACACCTTC.